This T cell receptor beta chain was identified during a study of T cells in Graves' hyperthyroidism and ophthalmopathy. Study-wide context: Peripheral blood was obtained at initial diagnosis, preceding any treatment. The study, taken as a whole, reports: A model built on 13 V-J features separated ophthalmopathy from stable hyperthyroidism.

Each diagnosis drew on symptoms, thyroxine, TRAb, thyroid ultrasound and orbital computed tomography findings. TCR beta CDR3 sequences were amplified from RNA transcripts. Primed by the HTBI set, a first-round RT-PCR was run on the TCR CDR3. In TCRdb, the multiplex PCR reads were re-called with MiXCR into one record per CDR3 protein. The table lists a few hundred thousand distinct CDR3 sequences, around 15% of them singletons. There are 15 residues in the CDR3. Germline CDR1 is GTSNPN and CDR2 is SVGIG (reference sequence). A remark on this clonotype: What it binds is unknown. An end of the junction does not agree with germline; a read error may underlie this.

This chain joins TRBV30 and TRBJ2-5; 9 bases line up with TRBD2. The source is a woman between 35 and 50 years old with Graves' hyperthyroidism. The sequenced sample was blood. The CDR3 sequence is CAWRLGTSKREAQYF. The CDR3 DNA reads as TGTGCCTGGAGGCTCGGGACTAGCAAACGAGAGGCCCAGTACTTC.